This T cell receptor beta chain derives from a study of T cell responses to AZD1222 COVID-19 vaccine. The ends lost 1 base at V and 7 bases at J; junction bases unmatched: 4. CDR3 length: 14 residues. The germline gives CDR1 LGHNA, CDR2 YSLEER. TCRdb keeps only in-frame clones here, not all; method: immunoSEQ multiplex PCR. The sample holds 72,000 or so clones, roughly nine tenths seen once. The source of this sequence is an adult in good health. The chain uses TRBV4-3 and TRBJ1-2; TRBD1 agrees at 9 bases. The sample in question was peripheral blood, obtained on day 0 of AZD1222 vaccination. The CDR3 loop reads CASSQGTGDGGYTF. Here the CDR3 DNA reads TGCGCCAGCAGCCAAGGGACAGGGGATGGTGGCTACACCTTC.